One sample yielded the 17 T cell receptor beta chains listed below, sequenced in a study of blood T cell repertoires in COVID-19. TCRdb keeps only in-frame clones here, not all; method: immunoSEQ multiplex PCR. The sample yields 250,000 to 350,000 clones, around 85% seen once. Sequences were obtained from peripheral blood. All receptors derive from a human donor with COVID-19, enrolled during active disease. The donor label of this sample is uncertain.

V and J are TRBV2 and TRBJ1-5; 7 bases match TRBD1. CDR1 SNHLY and CDR2 FYNNEI come from the germline V gene. With V trimmed by 6 bases and J by 5 bases, 7 bases remained unmatched. The CDR3 length is 14 residues. The CDR3 here is CASRGTGVDQPQHF. The CDR3 nucleotides read TGTGCCAGCAGAGGCACAGGGGTAGATCAGCCCCAGCATTTT. The whole variable domain, remainder taken from reference TRBV2 and TRBJ1-5, is EPEVTQTPSHQVTQMGQEVILRCVPISNHLYFYWYRQILGQKVEFLVSFYNNEISEKSEIFDDQFSVERPDGSNFTLKIRSTKLEDSAMYFCASRGTGVDQPQHFGDGTRLSIL.

As for this clone: Other DNA sequences within the sample encode an identical CDR3. J is TRBJ2-3 and V is TRBV19, with TRBD2 as a possible D gene (6 bases). CDR3 length: 14 amino acids. CDR1 LNHDA and CDR2 SQIVND come from the germline V gene (reference sequence). V lost 3 bases to trimming and J lost 0 bases, with 7 bases between them. The CDR3 nucleotides are TGTGCCAGTAGTATTAGCGGTAGCACAGATACGCAGTATTTT. It codes for CASSISGSTDTQYF. The variable domain in full, completed from reference TRBV19 and TRBJ2-3, reads DGGITQSPKYLFRKEGQNVTLSCEQNLNHDAMYWYRQDPGQGLRLIYYSQIVNDFQKGDIAEGYSVSREKKESFPLTVTSAQKNPTAFYLCASSISGSTDTQYFGPGTRLTVL.

V and J are TRBV30 and TRBJ1-2; 9 nucleotides agree with TRBD1. The CDR3 loop spans 13 amino acids. Germline CDR1 and CDR2: GTSNPN and SVGIG (reference sequence). V dropped 6 bases and J dropped 8; count of bases not matched to a gene: 10. The CDR3 DNA reads as TGTGCCTGTACCGGGACAGGGCCCCTCGGCTACACCTTC. It translates to CACTGTGPLGYTF.

There are a few counts of this clone. The rearrangement joins TRBV7-9 to TRBJ1-4; the match to TRBD1 covers 8 bases. V shed 5 bases and J 16 bases; nucleotides not matched to a gene: 9. CDR1 and CDR2 (germline): SEHNR, FQNEAQ (reference sequence). The CDR3 is 12 amino acids. CDR3 DNA: TGTGCCAGCAGCGCGTCGGACAGGGTAACGTTTTTT. Translation: CASSASDRVTFF.

This chain links TRBV29-1 with TRBJ1-1; TRBD1 aligns across 8 bases. V was pared by 1 base and J by 4 bases, with 5 bases of the junction left unmatched. Germline loops: CDR1 SQVTM, CDR2 ANQGSEA. The CDR3 contains 14 residues. CDR3 DNA sequence: TGCAGCGTTGAAGGTCAGGGGGCAGGCACTGAAGCTTTCTTT. Its translation is CSVEGQGAGTEAFF.

The chain recombines TRBV11-2 with TRBJ2-7; D is perhaps TRBD2 (6 bases). CDR1 and CDR2 from the germline V gene are SGHAT and FQNNGV. The CDR3 consists of 14 residues. The V end lost 9 bases, the J end lost 2 bases, and 17 bases lay between the germline ends. CDR3 nucleotide sequence: TGTGCCAGTACTAGGGAGGCCGGACCCTACGAGCAGTACTTC. Its translation: CASTREAGPYEQYF. The full variable domain, rest sourced from reference TRBV11-2 and TRBJ2-7, is EAGVAQSPRYKIIEKRQSVAFWCNPISGHATLYWYQQILGQGPKLLIQFQNNGVVDDSQLPKDRFSAERLKGVDSTLKIQPAKLEDSAVYLCASTREAGPYEQYFGPGTRLTVT.

The chain joins TRBV19 to TRBJ1-5; TRBD1 agrees at 11 bases. With V trimmed by 7 bases and J by 5 bases, 7 bases remained unmatched. The germline gives CDR1 LNHDA, CDR2 SQIVND (reference sequence). The CDR3 has 15 amino acids. CDR3 nucleotides: TGTGCCAGTACAACCAAGGACAGGGGGCATCAGCCCCAGCATTTT. Amino acids: CASTTKDRGHQPQHF.

This clone has more than one count but fewer than ten. Different DNA sequences within this sample yield the same CDR3. The chain combines TRBV19 with TRBJ1-5, with 8 bases identical to TRBD1. V trimming: 3 bases; J trimming: 0 bases; junction bases outside the gene matches: 1. This CDR3 has 15 residues. Germline CDR1 reads LNHDA; CDR2 reads SQIVND (reference sequence). The CDR3 sequence: CASSIDRGSNQPQHF. DNA of the CDR3: TGTGCCAGTAGTATCGACAGGGGTAGCAATCAGCCCCAGCATTTT.

This rearrangement joins TRBV5-4 to TRBJ2-2, with D possibly TRBD1 on 5 matching bases. CDR3 length equals 16 residues. CDR1 is SGHNT, CDR2 YYREEE, per germline (reference sequence). Trimming stripped 0 bases from V and 4 bases from J, with 13 bases between. Here the CDR3 reads CASSLGSRVGTGELFF. Here the CDR3 DNA reads TGTGCCAGCAGCTTGGGGTCCAGGGTAGGCACCGGGGAGCTGTTTTTT.

The chain uses TRBV6-5 and TRBJ2-5; 7 bases line up with TRBD1. The CDR3 length is 15 residues. Germline V gene data show CDR1 as MNHEY and CDR2 as SVGAGI. The junction had 12 bases not matched to a gene; V was cut back by 6 bases and J by 5 bases. CDR3 nucleotide sequence: TGTGCCAGCAGGGGGACAGACATGCCCCGGGAGACCCAGTACTTC. This codes for CASRGTDMPRETQYF.

The chain has TRBV7-9 and TRBJ2-3, with 9 nucleotides matching TRBD2. V dropped 5 bases and J dropped 2; count of bases not matched to a gene: 8. There are 16 residues in the CDR3. CDR1 SEHNR and CDR2 FQNEAQ come from the germline V gene (reference sequence). The CDR3 sequence is CASSPPLAGLTDTQYF. CDR3 DNA: TGTGCCAGCAGCCCCCCACTAGCGGGCCTCACAGATACGCAGTATTTT.

The chain has TRBV21-1 and TRBJ2-7; TRBD2, the D gene given by the table, was not confirmed from the DNA. TRBV21-1 is recorded as a pseudogene. The CDR3 is made up of 17 amino acids. The CDR3 DNA follows: TGTGCCAGCAGCAGGAAACATACCGGGGAGGGTAACTACGAGCAGTACTTC. Its protein is CASSRKHTGEGNYEQYF.

V and J are TRBV7-2 and TRBJ1-1; maybe TRBD1 (5 bases). In germline, CDR1 is SGHTA, CDR2 FQGNSA. The ends were cut back, 4 bases at V and 2 bases at J, with 14 bases in the middle. CDR3 length: 15 residues. The CDR3 DNA reads TGTGCCAGCAGCTACACCGGGGGGTCCAACACTGAAGCTTTCTTT. Translation: CASSYTGGSNTEAFF.

The gene calls are TRBV15 and TRBJ1-2; the match to TRBD1 covers 7 bases. Germline V lookup: CDR1 LNHNV, CDR2 YYDKDF (reference sequence). V lost 3 bases to trimming and J lost 7 bases; unmatched junction nucleotides: 5. CDR3 length: 13 residues. The CDR3 DNA reads as TGTGCCACCAGCAGGCGACAGGGAAGTGGCTACACCTTC. Amino acid sequence: CATSRRQGSGYTF. Variable domain in full (rest from reference TRBV15 and TRBJ1-2): DAMVIQNPRYQVTQFGKPVTLSCSQTLNHNVMYWYQQKSSQAPKLLFHYYDKDFNNEADTPDNFQSRRPNTSFCFLDIRSPGLGDTAMYLCATSRRQGSGYTFGSGTRLTVV.

Details on this clone: The sample contains more than one DNA sequence encoding this CDR3. J is TRBJ1-4 and V is TRBV28; no reliable D call. V was trimmed by 3 bases and J by 5 bases, leaving 7 bases between them. This CDR3 spans 13 amino acids. Germline CDR1 reads MDHEN; CDR2 reads SYDVKM. DNA for the CDR3: TGTGCCAGCAGTTTTTCCGGGAATGAAAAACTGTTTTTT. It yields the protein CASSFSGNEKLFF.

The genes are TRBV28 and TRBJ1-1; TRBD1 might be the D (5 bases). Germline CDR1 MDHEN, CDR2 SYDVKM. The CDR3 sequence is 13 residues long. V was pared by 6 bases and J by 0 bases, with 8 bases between. The CDR3 bases are TGTGCCAGCAGAGGGGCGCTGAACACTGAAGCTTTCTTT. As protein: CASRGALNTEAFF.

The V gene is TRBV4-3, the J gene TRBJ2-2; 13 nucleotides agree with TRBD2. CDR1 is LGHNA and CDR2 is YSLEER in the germline V gene. This CDR3 is built from 17 residues. The ends lost 3 bases at V and 0 bases at J; junction bases unmatched: 1. CDR3 loop: CASSQGLAGSNTGELFF. CDR3 bases: TGCGCCAGCAGCCAGGGACTAGCGGGATCGAACACCGGGGAGCTGTTTTTT.